The T cell receptor (beta chain) described here comes from a study of T cell responses to AZD1222 COVID-19 vaccine. Study-wide results and limits: Regions left unmutated in variants are reportedly the target of nearly half of spike-specific TCRs. There were vaccine-associated CD4 TCRs across spike, dominant at 160-218 and 743-854. Increased Spike-specific TCR breadth and depth were observed after two AZD1222 doses.

The CDR3 runs 13 residues. The trim removed 6 bases at V and 2 bases at J, leaving 0 bases unmatched. CDR1 is MNHEY and CDR2 is SVGAGI in the germline V gene. As for this clone: Its antigen remains unidentified.

Assay used: immunoSEQ multiplex PCR; TCRdb lists only in-frame clones, some missing. Of 100,000 to 150,000 clones detected, over 80% appear once; the ten largest clones hold more than 7%. The clonotype was recovered from an adult who received the AZD1222 COVID-19 vaccine. Sequenced here: peripheral blood, sampled 28 days after the second AZD1222 dose. V is TRBV6-5 and J is TRBJ1-3; 8 bases align to TRBD1. CDR3 sequence: CASRDRAGNTIYF. The CDR3 DNA follows: TGTGCCAGCAGGGACAGGGCTGGAAACACCATATATTTT.